The TCR beta chain under discussion was sequenced for a study of regulatory T cells in long-lasting Graves disease. Time point indicated: persistent/refractory GD, antithyroid drugs over 5 years with positive TRAb. PBMC-derived RNA was used for the TCR library. Trimming shortened V by 3 bases and J by 2 bases, and 8 bases separated the two germline ends. The CDR3 spans 13 residues. This clonotype was recorded at least ten times. Arm-PCR of CDR3 regions with iRepertoire HTBI primers generated TCR beta libraries. TCRdb recomputed calls from the multiplex PCR reads with MiXCR, one row per CDR3 protein. The data show around 460,000 distinct CDR3 sequences, with approximately 22% seen just once and about an eighth held by the top ten.

The TCR originated in a female donor with Graves disease. Specimen: peripheral blood mononuclear cells (PBMCs), collected when the disease was refractory, from a patient treated with antithyroid drugs. J is TRBJ2-7 and V is TRBV12-3 or TRBV12-4; D may be TRBD1 (6 bases). CDR3 coding DNA: TGTGCCAGCAGTTTTGGGGACACCTACGAGCAGTACTTC. It yields the protein CASSFGDTYEQYF.